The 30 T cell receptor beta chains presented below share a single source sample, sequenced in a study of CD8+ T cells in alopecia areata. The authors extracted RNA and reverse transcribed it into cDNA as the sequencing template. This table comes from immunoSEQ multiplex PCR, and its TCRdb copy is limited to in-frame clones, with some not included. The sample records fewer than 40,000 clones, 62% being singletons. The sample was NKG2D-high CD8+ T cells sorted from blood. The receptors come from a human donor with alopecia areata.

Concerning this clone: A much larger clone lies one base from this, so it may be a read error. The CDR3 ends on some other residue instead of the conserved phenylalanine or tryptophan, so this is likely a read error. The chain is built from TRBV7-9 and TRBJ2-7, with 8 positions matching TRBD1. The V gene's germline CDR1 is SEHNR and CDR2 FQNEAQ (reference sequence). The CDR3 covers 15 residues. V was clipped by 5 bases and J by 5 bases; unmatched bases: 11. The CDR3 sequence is CASSPPRTGSDEQYL. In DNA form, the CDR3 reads TGTGCCAGCAGCCCCCCGAGGACAGGGTCCGACGAGCAGTACCTC.

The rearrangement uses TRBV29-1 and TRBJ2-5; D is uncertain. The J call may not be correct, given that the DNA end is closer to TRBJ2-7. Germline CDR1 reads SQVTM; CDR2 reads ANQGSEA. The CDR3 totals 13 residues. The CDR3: CSVVSGDVSEQYF. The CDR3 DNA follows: TGCAGCGTTGTTAGTGGGGATGTTAGCGAGCAGTACTTC.

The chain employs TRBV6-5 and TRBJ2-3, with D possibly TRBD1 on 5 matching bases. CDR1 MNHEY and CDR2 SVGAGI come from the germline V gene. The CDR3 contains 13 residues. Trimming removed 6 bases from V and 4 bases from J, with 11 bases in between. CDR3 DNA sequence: TGTGCCAGCAGCCCCTCAGGGCCAGATACGCAGTATTTT. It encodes CASSPSGPDTQYF.

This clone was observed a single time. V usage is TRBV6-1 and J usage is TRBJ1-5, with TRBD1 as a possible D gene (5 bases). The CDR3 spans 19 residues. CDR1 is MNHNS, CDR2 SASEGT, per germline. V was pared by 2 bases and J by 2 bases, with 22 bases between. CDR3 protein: CASSESGGTIRGGNQPQHF. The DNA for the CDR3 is TGTGCCAGCAGTGAATCGGGGGGGACGATCCGAGGAGGCAATCAGCCCCAGCATTTT.

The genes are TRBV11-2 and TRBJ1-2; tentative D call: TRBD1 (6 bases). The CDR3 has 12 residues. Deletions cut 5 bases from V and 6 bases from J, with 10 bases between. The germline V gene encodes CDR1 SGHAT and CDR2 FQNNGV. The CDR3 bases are TGTGCCAGCAGCATACAGGGCGATGGCTACACCTTC. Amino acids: CASSIQGDGYTF.

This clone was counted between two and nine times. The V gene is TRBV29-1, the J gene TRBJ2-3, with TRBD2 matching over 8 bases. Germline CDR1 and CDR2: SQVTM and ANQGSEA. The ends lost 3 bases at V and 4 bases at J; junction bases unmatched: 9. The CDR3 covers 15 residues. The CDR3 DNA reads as TGCAGCGTTGACCCTACAGCGGGAGTGGCAGATACGCAGTATTTT. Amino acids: CSVDPTAGVADTQYF.

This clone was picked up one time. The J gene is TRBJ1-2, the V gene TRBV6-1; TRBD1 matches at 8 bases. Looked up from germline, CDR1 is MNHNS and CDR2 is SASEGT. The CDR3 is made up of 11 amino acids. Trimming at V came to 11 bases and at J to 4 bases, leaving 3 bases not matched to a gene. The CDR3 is CAGQGTYGYTF. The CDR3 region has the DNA TGTGCCGGACAGGGAACCTATGGCTACACCTTC.

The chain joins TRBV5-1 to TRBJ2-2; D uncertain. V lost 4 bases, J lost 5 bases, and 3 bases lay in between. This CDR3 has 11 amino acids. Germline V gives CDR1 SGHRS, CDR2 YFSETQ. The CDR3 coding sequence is TGCGCCAGCAGCGGAACCGGGGAGCTGTTTTTT. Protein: CASSGTGELFF.

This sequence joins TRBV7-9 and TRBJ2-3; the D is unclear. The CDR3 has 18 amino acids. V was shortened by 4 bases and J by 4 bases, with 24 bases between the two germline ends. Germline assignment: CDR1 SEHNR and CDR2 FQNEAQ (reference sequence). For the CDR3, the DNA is TGTGCCAGCAGCTACGAACACGGAGCCTCTCGAACGGCAGATACGCAGTATTTT. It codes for CASSYEHGASRTADTQYF.

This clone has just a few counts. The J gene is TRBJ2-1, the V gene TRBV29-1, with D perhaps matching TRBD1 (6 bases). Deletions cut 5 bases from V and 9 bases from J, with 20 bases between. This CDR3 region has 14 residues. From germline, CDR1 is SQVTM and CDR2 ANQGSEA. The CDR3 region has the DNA TGCAGCGTTCTCCGGCAGGGGAACGGGGTTGAGCAGTTCTTC. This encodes CSVLRQGNGVEQFF.

The CDR3 here is CASSSDGGQGLIVGQYF. Written as DNA, the CDR3 is TGTGCCAGCAGCTCCGATGGCGGGCAGGGGCTCATTGTTGGGCAGTACTTC. The rearrangement uses TRBV7-9 and TRBJ2-7; D may be TRBD1 (6 bases). The CDR3 contains 17 residues. Germline V gene data show CDR1 as SEHNR and CDR2 as FQNEAQ (reference sequence). V lost 4 bases and J 9 bases, leaving 28 bases between the germline ends.

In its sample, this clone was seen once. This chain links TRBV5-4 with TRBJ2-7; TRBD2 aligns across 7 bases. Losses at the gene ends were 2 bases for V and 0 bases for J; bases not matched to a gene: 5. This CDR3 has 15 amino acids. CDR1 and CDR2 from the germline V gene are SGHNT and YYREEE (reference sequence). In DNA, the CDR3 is TGTGCCAGCAGCTTCCGGGACTATGCCTCCTACGAGCAGTACTTC. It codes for CASSFRDYASYEQYF.

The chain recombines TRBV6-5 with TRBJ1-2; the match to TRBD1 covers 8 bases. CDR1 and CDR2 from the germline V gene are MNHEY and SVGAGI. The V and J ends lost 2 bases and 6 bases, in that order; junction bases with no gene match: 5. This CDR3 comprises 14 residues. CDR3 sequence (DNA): TGTGCCAGCAGTTACCCGGGACAGGACGATGGCTACACCTTC. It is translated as CASSYPGQDDGYTF.

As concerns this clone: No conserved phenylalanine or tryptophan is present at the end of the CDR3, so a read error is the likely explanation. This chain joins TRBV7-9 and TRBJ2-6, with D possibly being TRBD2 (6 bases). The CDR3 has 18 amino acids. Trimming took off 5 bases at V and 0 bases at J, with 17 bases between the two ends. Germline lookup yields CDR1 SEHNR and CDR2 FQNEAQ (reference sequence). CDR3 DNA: TGTGCCAGCAGCAGGCGGGACGGATCATACTCTGGGGCCAACGTCCTGACTTCC. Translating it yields CASSRRDGSYSGANVLTS.

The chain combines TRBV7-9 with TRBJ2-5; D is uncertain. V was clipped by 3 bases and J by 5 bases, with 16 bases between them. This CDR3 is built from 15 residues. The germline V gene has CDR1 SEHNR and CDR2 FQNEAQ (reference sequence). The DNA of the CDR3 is TGTGCCAGCAGCTTCCTGACCACCGGTGGGGAGACCCAGTACTTC. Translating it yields CASSFLTTGGETQYF.

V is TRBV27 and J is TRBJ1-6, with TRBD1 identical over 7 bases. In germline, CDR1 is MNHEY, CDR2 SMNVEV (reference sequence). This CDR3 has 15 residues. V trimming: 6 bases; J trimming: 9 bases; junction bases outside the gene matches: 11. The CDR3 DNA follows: TGTGCCAGCAGGCCGGGAAGGGGGCTGTTTTCACCCCTCCACTTT. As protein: CASRPGRGLFSPLHF.

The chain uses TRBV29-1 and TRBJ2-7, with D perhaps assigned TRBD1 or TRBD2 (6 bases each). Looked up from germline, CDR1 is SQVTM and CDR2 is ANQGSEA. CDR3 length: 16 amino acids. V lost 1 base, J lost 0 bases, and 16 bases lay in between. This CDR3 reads CSVEGISQGLSYEQYF. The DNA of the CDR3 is TGCAGCGTTGAAGGCATTTCACAGGGACTCTCCTACGAGCAGTACTTC.

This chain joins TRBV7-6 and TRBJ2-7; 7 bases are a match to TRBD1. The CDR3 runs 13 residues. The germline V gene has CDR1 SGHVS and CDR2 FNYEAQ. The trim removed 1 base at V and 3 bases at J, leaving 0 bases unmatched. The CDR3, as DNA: TGTGCCAGCAGCTTAGGGGACAGCTACGAGCAGTACTTC. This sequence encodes CASSLGDSYEQYF. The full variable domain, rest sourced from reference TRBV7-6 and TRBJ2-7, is GAGVSQSPRYKVTKRGQDVALRCDPISGHVSLYWYRQALGQGPEFLTYFNYEAQQDKSGLPNDRFSAERPEGSISTLTIQRTEQRDSAMYRCASSLGDSYEQYFGPGTRLTVT.

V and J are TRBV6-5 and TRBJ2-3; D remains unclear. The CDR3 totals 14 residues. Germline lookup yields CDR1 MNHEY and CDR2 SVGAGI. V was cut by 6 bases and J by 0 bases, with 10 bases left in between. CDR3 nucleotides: TGTGCCAGCAGAGATAAGGACAGCACAGATACGCAGTATTTT. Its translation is CASRDKDSTDTQYF.

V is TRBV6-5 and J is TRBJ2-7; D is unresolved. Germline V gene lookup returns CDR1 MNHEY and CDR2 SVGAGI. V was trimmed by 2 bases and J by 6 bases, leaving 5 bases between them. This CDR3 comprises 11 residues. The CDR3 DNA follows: TGTGCCAGCAGTTACCCAAGCGAGCAGTACTTC. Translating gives CASSYPSEQYF.

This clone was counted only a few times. The CDR3 DNA reads TGTGCCAGCAGCTCCCTATCGTACTACGAGCAGTACTTC. Translation: CASSSLSYYEQYF. The gene calls are TRBV11-2 and TRBJ2-7; no clear D. Trimming stripped 4 bases from V and 3 bases from J, with 10 bases between. Germline CDR1 and CDR2: SGHAT and FQNNGV. The CDR3 sequence is 13 residues long.

The CDR3 region is CASSRGGGGGSYNEQFF. CDR3 nucleotide sequence: TGTGCCAGCAGCCGGGGGGGTGGGGGAGGTTCGTACAATGAGCAGTTCTTC. This chain uses TRBV27 with TRBJ2-1, with TRBD2 identical over 8 bases. The germline CDR1 and CDR2 sequences are MNHEY and SMNVEV (reference sequence). The CDR3 covers 17 residues. Trimming at V came to 6 bases and at J to 4 bases, leaving 14 bases not matched to a gene.

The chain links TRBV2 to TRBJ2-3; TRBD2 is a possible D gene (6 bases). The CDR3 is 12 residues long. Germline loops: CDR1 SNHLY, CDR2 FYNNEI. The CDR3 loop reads CGGKDDTDTQYF. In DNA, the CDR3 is TGTGGCGGGAAAGACGACACAGATACGCAGTATTTT. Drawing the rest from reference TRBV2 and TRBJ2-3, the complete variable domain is EPEVTQTPSHQVTQMGQEVILRCVPISNHLYFYWYRQILGQKVEFLVSFYNNEISEKSEIFDDQFSVERPDGSNFTLKIRSTKLEDSAMYFCGGKDDTDTQYFGPGTRLTVL.

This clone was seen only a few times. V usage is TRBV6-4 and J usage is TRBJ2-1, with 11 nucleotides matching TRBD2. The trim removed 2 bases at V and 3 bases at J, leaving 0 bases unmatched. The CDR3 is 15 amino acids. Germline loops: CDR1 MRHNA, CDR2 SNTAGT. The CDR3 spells CASSDTSGGYNEQFF. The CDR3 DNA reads TGTGCCAGCAGTGACACTAGCGGGGGCTACAATGAGCAGTTCTTC.

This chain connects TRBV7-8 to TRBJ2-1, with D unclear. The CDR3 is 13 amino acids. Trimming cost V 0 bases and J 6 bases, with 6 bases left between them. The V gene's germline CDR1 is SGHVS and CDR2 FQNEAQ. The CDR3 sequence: CASSLAYTNEQFF. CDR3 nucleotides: TGTGCCAGCAGCTTAGCATACACCAATGAGCAGTTCTTC.

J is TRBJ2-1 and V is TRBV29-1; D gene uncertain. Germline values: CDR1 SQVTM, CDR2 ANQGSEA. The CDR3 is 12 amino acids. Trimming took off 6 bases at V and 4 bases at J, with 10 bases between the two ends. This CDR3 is CSVRHEYNEQFF. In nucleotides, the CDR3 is TGCAGCGTCCGACATGAGTACAATGAGCAGTTCTTC.

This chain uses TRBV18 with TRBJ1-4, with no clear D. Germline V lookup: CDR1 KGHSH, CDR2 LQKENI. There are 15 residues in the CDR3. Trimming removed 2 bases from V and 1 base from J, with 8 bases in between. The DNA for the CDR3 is TGTGCCAGCTCACCAGACGGGCAAACTAATGAAAAACTGTTTTTT. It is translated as CASSPDGQTNEKLFF.

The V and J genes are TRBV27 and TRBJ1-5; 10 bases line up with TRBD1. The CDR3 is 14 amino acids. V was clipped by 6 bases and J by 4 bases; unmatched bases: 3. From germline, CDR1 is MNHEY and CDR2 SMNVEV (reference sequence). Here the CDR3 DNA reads TGTGCCAGCAGCGGGACAGGGGTTAATCAGCCCCAGCATTTT. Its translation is CASSGTGVNQPQHF.

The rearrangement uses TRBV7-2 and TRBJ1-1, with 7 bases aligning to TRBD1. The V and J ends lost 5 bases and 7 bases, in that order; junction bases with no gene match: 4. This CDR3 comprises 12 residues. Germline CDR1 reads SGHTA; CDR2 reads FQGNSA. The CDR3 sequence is CASSLGQIEAFF. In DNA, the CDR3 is TGTGCCAGCAGCCTGGGACAGATTGAAGCTTTCTTT.

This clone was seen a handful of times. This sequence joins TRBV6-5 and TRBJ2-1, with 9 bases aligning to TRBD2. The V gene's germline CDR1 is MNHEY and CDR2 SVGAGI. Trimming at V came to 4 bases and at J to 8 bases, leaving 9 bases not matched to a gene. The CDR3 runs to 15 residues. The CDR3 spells CASSSLAGSLYEQFF. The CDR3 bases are TGTGCCAGCAGTTCTCTAGCGGGATCTCTCTATGAGCAGTTCTTC.